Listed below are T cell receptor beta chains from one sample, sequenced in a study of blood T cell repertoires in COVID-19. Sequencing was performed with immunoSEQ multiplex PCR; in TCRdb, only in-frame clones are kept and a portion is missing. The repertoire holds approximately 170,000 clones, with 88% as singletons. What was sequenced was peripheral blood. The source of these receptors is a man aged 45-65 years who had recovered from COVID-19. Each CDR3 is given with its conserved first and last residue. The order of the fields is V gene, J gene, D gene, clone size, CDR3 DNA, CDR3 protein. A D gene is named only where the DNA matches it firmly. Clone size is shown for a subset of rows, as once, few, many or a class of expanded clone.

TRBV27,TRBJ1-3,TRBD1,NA,TGTGCCAGCAGTTCCTCGGGACAGGGGGCCGACACCATATATTTT,CASSSSGQGADTIYF
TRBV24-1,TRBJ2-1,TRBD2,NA,TGTGCCACCAGTGATAACCCGACTAGCGGGAACAATGAGCAGTTCTTC,CATSDNPTSGNNEQFF
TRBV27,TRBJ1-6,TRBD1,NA,TGTGCCAGCAGTCTCCGGGACAGATATTCACCCCTCCACTTT,CASSLRDRYSPLHF
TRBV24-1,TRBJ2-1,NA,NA,TGTGCCACCAGTGATCCGCTGGACTCGTACAATGAGCAGTTCTTC,CATSDPLDSYNEQFF
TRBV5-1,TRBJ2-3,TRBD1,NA,TGCGCCAGCAGCTCCGGACAGGGTGTTAGCACAGATACGCAGTATTTT,CASSSGQGVSTDTQYF
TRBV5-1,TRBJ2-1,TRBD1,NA,TGCGCCAGCAGCCCACAGGGGAGCTCCTACAATGAGCAGTTCTTC,CASSPQGSSYNEQFF
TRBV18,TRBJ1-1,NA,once,TGTGCCAGCTCACCACCAAAGGGCAGGGGGAACACTGAAGCTTTCTTT,CASSPPKGRGNTEAFF
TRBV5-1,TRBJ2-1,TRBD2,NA,TGCGCCAGCAGCGTCGGACTAGCGAGAGATGAGCAGTTCTTC,CASSVGLARDEQFF
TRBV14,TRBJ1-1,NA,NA,TGTGCCAGCAGCCAATACATAAACACTGAAGCTTTCTTT,CASSQYINTEAFF
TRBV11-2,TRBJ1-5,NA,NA,TGTGCCAGCAGCTTCGGTTTTAATAGCAATCAGCCCCAGCATTTT,CASSFGFNSNQPQHF
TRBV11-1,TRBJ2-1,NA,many,TGTGCCAGCAGCTTAGCCGGGAATCCCTACAATGAGCAGTTCTTC,CASSLAGNPYNEQFF
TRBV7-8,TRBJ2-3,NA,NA,TGTGCCAGCAGCTCTAGACAGACAGATACGCAGTATTTT,CASSSRQTDTQYF
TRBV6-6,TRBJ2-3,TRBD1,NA,TGTGCCAGCAGTAAGGACAGGTACACAGATACGCAGTATTTT,CASSKDRYTDTQYF
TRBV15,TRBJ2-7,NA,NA,TGTGCCACCAGCATTACAGGCCTCTCCTACGAGCAGTACTTC,CATSITGLSYEQYF
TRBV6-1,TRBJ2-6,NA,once,TGTGCCAGCAGTGAAGCGGTCCGGGGCTCTGGGGCCAACGTCCTGACTTTC,CASSEAVRGSGANVLTF
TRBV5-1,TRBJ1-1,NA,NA,TGCGCCAGCAGCCCCGGACAGAACACTGAAGCTTTCTTT,CASSPGQNTEAFF
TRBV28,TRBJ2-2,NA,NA,TGTGCCAGCAGTCCCGGGAATCGTGAGGCCGGGGAGCTGTTTTTT,CASSPGNREAGELFF
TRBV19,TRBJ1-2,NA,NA,TGTGCCAGTAGTATTGAGGGAAATCGGTATGGCTACACCTTC,CASSIEGNRYGYTF
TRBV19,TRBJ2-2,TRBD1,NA,TGTGCCAGTAGCATGGACAGGGGTGACACCGGGGAGCTGTTTTTT,CASSMDRGDTGELFF
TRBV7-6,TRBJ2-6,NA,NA,TGTGCCGGCGGGGAGAGCCTCTCTGGGGCCAACGTCCTGACTTTC,CAGGESLSGANVLTF
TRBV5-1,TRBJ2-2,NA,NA,TGCGCCAGCAGCGTACAGGGTATTGGGAACACCGGGGAGCTGTTTTTT,CASSVQGIGNTGELFF
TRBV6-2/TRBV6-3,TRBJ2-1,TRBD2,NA,TGTGCCAGCAGTCTAACGACTAGCGGGGGGGTTTCCTACAATGAGCAGTTCTTC,CASSLTTSGGVSYNEQFF
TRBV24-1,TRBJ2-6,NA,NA,TGTGCCACCAGCCAAGGGGGGGCCAGCTCTGGGGCCAACGTCCTGACTTTC,CATSQGGASSGANVLTF
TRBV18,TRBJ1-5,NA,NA,TGTGCCAGCTCAGGGGAGCGCCAGCCCCAGCATTTT,CASSGERQPQHF
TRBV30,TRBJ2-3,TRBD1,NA,TGTGCCTGGAGTAGGGACAGGGGGCAAGGAGATACGCAGTATTTT,CAWSRDRGQGDTQYF
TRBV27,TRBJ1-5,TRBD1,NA,TGTGCCAGCAGTTGGGGGACAGGGAATCAGCCCCAGCATTTT,CASSWGTGNQPQHF
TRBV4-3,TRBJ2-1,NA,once,TGCGCCAGCAGCCAAGAACATCATGAGCAGTTCTTC,CASSQEHHEQFF
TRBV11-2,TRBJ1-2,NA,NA,TGTGCCAGCAGCTTGGGGGGGGTAAGGCATGGCTACACCTTC,CASSLGGVRHGYTF
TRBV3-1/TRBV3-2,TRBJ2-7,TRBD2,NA,TGTGCCAGCAGCCCCCAAGGACTCAGGACTAGCGGGAGTCCTAGCGAGCAGTACTTC,CASSPQGLRTSGSPSEQYF
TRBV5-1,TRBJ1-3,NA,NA,TGCGCCAGCAGCCTAGGGGGAGACTCTGGAAACACCATATATTTT,CASSLGGDSGNTIYF
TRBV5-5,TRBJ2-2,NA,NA,TGTGCCAGCAGCCCGGACATTAAGAACACCGGGGAGCTGTTTTTT,CASSPDIKNTGELFF
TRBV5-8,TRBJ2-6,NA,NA,TGTGCCAGCAGCTTTTACGGACGGGGAACGGTGGCCAACGTCCTGACTTTC,CASSFYGRGTVANVLTF
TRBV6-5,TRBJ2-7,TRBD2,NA,TGTGCCGGATGGACTAGCGGGAGGGCGGACGAGCAGTACTTC,CAGWTSGRADEQYF
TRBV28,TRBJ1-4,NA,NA,TGTGCCAGCGGGTCAGGGGCTTCTCGGATAAGGCTGTTTTTT,CASGSGASRIRLFF
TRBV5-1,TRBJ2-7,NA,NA,TGCGCCAGCAGCTTGGGGGGAGGATCCTCCTACGAGCAGTACTTC,CASSLGGGSSYEQYF
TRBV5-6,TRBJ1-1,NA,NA,TGTGCCAGCAGCTCCCGGGGAAGAAGATTTACTGAAGCTTTCTTT,CASSSRGRRFTEAFF
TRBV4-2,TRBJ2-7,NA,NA,TGTGCCAGCAGCCAAGGGCTCGCGGCCGGCTCCTACGAGCAGTACTTC,CASSQGLAAGSYEQYF
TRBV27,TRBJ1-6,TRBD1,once,TGTGCCAGCAAACAGGGGAACTCACCCCTCCACTTT,CASKQGNSPLHF
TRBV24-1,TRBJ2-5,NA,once,TGTGCCACCAGTGATCCCTCGCGGGGAGTAGGGCCAGAGACCCAGTACTTC,CATSDPSRGVGPETQYF
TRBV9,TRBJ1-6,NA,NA,TGTGCCAGCAGTGCCGCGCGGGGCTTCTATAATTCACCCCTCCACTTT,CASSAARGFYNSPLHF